This T cell receptor (beta chain) was sequenced during a study of T cells in Graves' hyperthyroidism and ophthalmopathy. Findings of the study overall: Ophthalmopathy was distinguished from stable hyperthyroidism by 13 V-J signatures. Among thyroid clonotypes expanded above 0.001, most also appeared in blood.

Authors of the study amplified TCR beta CDR3 regions from RNA transcripts. HTBI primers were the set used in a first-round RT-PCR of the TCR CDR3. TCRdb re-analysed the multiplex PCR reads in MiXCR, keeping a single row per CDR3 protein. This table has 90,000 to 120,000 distinct CDR3 sequences, 15% to 20% appearing once. Clinical symptoms, serum thyroxine and TRAb, thyroid ultrasound and orbital computed tomography were used for the diagnoses. To note about this clonotype: The antigen is not known.

Germline V gives CDR1 LGHNA, CDR2 YNFKEQ. V lost 1 base to trimming and J lost 4 bases; unmatched junction nucleotides: 4. The CDR3 consists of 15 residues. This chain joins TRBV4-2 and TRBJ2-7, with TRBD1 matching 10 bases. Sequences were obtained from blood. This TCR was sampled from a woman between 45 and 65 years old with Graves' hyperthyroidism. DNA of the CDR3: TGTGCCAGCAGCCAAGTCGGGACAGGGGAGTACGAGCAGTACTTC. Translation gives CASSQVGTGEYEQYF.